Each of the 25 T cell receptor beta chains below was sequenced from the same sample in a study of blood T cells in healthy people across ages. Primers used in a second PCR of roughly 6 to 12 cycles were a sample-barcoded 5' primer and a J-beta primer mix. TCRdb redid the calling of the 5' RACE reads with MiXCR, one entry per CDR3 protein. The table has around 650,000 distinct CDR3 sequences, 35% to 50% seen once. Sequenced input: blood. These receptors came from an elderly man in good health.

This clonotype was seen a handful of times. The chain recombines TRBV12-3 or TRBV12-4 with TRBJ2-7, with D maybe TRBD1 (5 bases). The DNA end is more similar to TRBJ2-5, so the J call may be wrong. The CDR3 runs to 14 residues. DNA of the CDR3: TGTGCCAGCAGTCCCGCAGGGCTAGGGGAGACCCAGTACTTC. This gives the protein CASSPAGLGETQYF.

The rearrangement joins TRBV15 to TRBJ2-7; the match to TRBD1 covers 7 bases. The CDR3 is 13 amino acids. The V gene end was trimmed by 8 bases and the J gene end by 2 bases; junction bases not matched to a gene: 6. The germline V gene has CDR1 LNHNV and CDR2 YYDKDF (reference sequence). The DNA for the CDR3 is TGTGCCACCGCCAGGGACAGTCCCTACGAGCAGTACTTC. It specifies CATARDSPYEQYF.

CDR3 DNA sequence: TGCGCCAGCAGCACAGGACTAGCGGAGCCGCTAAACATTCAGTACTTC. Translating it yields CASSTGLAEPLNIQYF. The chain combines TRBV5-1 with TRBJ2-4, with 10 bases matching TRBD2. The length of the CDR3 is 16 residues. Unmatched junction bases numbered 10, after V lost 4 bases and J lost 6 bases. Germline CDR1 SGHRS, CDR2 YFSETQ.

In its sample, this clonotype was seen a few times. CDR3 region: CSARDWGVVVDGYTF. CDR3 coding DNA: TGCAGTGCTAGAGATTGGGGGGTAGTAGTCGATGGCTACACCTTC. V gene TRBV20-1 combines with J gene TRBJ1-2, with D perhaps matching TRBD1 (5 bases). Germline V gene data show CDR1 as DFQATT and CDR2 as SNEGSKA (reference sequence). The CDR3 has 15 amino acids. Trimming removed 0 bases at V and 6 bases at J, with 17 bases between.

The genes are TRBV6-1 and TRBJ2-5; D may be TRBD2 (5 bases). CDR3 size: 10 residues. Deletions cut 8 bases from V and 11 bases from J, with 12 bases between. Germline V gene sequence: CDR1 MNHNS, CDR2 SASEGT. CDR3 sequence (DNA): TGTGCCAGCCCAATCGGGGAGCAGTACTTC. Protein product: CASPIGEQYF.

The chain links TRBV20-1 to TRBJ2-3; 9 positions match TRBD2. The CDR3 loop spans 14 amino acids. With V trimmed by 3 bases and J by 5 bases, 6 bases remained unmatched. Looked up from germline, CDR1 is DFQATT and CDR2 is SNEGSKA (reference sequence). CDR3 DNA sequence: TGCAGTGCTAGTTTGGCTAGCGGGATAGATACGCAGTATTTT. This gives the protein CSASLASGIDTQYF.

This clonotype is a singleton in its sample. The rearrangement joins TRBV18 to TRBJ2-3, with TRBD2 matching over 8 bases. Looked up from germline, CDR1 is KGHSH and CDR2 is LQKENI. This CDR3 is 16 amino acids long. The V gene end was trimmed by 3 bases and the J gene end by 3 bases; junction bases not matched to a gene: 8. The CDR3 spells CASSPSYGRGTDTQYF. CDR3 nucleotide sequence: TGTGCCAGCTCACCGAGTTACGGGAGGGGAACAGATACGCAGTATTTT. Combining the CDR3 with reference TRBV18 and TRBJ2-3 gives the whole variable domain NAGVMQNPRHLVRRRGQEARLRCSPMKGHSHVYWYRQLPEEGLKFMVYLQKENIIDESGMPKERFSAEFPKEGPSILRIQQVVRGDSAAYFCASSPSYGRGTDTQYFGPGTRLTVL.

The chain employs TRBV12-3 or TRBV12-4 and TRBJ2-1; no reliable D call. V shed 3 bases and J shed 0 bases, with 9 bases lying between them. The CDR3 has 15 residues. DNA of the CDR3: TGTGCCAGCAGTTTTCAAGAGAGCTCCTACAATGAGCAGTTCTTC. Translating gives CASSFQESSYNEQFF.

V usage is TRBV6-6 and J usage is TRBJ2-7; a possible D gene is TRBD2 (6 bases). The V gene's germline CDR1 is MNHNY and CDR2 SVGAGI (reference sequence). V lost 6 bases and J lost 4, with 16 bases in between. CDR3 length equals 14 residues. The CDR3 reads CASSLQGGLYEQYF. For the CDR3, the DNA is TGTGCCAGCAGCCTCCAGGGAGGTCTGTACGAGCAGTACTTC.

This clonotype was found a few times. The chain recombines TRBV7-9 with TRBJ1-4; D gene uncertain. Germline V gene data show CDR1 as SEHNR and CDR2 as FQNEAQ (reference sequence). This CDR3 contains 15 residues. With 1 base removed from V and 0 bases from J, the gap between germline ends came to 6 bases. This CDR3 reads CASSLGATTNEKLFF. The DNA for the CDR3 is TGTGCCAGCAGCTTAGGCGCAACAACTAATGAAAAACTGTTTTTT.

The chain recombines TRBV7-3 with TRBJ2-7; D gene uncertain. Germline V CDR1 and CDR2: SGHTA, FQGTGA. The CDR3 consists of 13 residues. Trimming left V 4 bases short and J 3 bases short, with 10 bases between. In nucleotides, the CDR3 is TGTGCCAGCAGCTCTGGATCACGCTACGAGCAGTACTTC. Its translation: CASSSGSRYEQYF.

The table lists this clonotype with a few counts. This CDR3 is CASSNLVRDTNNEQFF. The CDR3 DNA reads TGTGCCAGCAGCAATCTTGTACGGGACACCAACAATGAGCAGTTCTTC. The V gene is TRBV7-6, the J gene TRBJ2-1; maybe TRBD1 (6 bases). This CDR3 is built from 16 residues. Trimming stripped 5 bases from V and 5 bases from J, with 19 bases between. CDR1 SGHVS and CDR2 FNYEAQ come from the germline V gene.

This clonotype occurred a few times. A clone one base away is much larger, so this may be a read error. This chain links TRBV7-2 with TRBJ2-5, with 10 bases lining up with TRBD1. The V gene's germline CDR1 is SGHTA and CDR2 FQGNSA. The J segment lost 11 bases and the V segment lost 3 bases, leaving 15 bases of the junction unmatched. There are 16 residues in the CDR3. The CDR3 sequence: CASSLRGQGSLLEQYF. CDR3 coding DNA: TGTGCCAGCAGCTTGAGGGGACAGGGGTCCCTTTTGGAGCAGTACTTC.

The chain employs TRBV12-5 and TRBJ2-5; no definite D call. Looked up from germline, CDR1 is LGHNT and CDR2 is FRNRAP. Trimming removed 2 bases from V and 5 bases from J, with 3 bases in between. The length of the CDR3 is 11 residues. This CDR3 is CASGLWETQYF. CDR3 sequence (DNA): TGTGCTAGTGGTTTGTGGGAGACCCAGTACTTC.

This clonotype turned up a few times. For the CDR3, the DNA is TGTGCCAGCAGAATCCGCGGACAGGGTCTAGAGACCCAGTACTTC. Its translation is CASRIRGQGLETQYF. The chain is built from TRBV6-2 or TRBV6-3 and TRBJ2-5, with 8 bases lining up with TRBD1. Germline V gene data show CDR1 as MNHEY and CDR2 as SVGEGT. The CDR3 is 15 amino acids. V was clipped by 6 bases and J by 4 bases; unmatched bases: 10.

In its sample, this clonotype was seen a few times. This CDR3 is CASSSTPWQRTATDTQYF. CDR3 bases: TGTGCCAGCAGCTCAACCCCGTGGCAGCGAACAGCCACAGATACGCAGTATTTT. The chain is built from TRBV7-6 and TRBJ2-3; unclear D gene. V was clipped by 4 bases and J by 2 bases, with 22 bases between them. Germline-derived CDR1 and CDR2 are SGHVS and FNYEAQ. The CDR3 has 18 residues.

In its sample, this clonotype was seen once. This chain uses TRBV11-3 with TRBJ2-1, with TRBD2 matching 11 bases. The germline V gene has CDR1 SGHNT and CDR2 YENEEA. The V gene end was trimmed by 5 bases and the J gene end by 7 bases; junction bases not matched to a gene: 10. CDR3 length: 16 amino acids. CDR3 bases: TGTGCCAGCAGCCACGAACTAGCGGGAGTGAGAAATGAGCAGTTCTTC. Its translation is CASSHELAGVRNEQFF.

CDR3 sequence: CSALRTRRANVLTF. The CDR3 DNA reads as TGCAGTGCTCTCCGGACGCGCAGGGCCAACGTCCTGACTTTC. This rearrangement joins TRBV20-1 to TRBJ2-6; D unresolved. Germline V gives CDR1 DFQATT, CDR2 SNEGSKA (reference sequence). The CDR3 length is 14 residues. V lost 5 bases, J lost 5 bases, and 13 bases lay in between.

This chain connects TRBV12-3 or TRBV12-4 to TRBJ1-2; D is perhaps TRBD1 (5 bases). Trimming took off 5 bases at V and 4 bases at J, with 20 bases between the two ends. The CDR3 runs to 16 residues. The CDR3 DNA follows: TGTGCCAGCAGTACAACCGGCGACAGCGGACGCTATGGCTACACCTTC. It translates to CASSTTGDSGRYGYTF.

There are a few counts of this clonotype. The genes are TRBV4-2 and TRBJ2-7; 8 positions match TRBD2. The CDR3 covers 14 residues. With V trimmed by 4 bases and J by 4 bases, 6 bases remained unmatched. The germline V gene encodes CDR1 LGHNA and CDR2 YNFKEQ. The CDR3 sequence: CASSPTLAAYEQYF. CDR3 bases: TGTGCCAGCAGCCCCACACTAGCGGCATACGAGCAGTACTTC.

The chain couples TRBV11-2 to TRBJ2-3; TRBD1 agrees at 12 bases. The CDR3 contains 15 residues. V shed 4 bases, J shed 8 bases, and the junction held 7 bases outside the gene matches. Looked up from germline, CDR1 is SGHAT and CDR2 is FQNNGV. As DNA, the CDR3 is TGTGCCAGCAGCTCCCGGGGACAGGGGGCAATTACGCAGTATTTT. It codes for CASSSRGQGAITQYF.

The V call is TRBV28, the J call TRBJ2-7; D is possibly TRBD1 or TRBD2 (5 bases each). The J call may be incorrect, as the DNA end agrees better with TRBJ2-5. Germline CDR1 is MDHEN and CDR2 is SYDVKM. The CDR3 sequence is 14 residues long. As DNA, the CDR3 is TGTGCCAGCAGTTACCAGGGTAGGGAGGAGACCCAGTACTTC. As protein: CASSYQGREETQYF.

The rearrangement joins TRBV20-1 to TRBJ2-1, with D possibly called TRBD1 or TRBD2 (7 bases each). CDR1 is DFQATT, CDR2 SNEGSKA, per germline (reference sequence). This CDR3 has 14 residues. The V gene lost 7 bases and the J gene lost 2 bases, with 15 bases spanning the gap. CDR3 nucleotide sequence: TGCAGTGTTGGGAGGGGGCCGACCTACAATGAGCAGTTCTTC. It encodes CSVGRGPTYNEQFF.

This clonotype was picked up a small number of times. CDR3 sequence (DNA): TGTGCCAGCAGTTACCTAGCGGGAGAGCAGATAGCAGATACGCAGTATTTT. Protein: CASSYLAGEQIADTQYF. This chain links TRBV28 with TRBJ2-3; 10 bases line up with TRBD2. The length of the CDR3 is 17 residues. Germline trimming cut 4 bases from V and 4 bases from J; bases unmatched to any gene: 11. Germline values: CDR1 MDHEN, CDR2 SYDVKM. Full variable domain (remainder filled in from reference TRBV28 and TRBJ2-3): DVKVTQSSRYLVKRTGEKVFLECVQDMDHENMFWYRQDPGLGLRLIYFSYDVKMKEKGDIPEGYSVSREKKERFSLILESASTNQTSMYLCASSYLAGEQIADTQYFGPGTRLTVL.

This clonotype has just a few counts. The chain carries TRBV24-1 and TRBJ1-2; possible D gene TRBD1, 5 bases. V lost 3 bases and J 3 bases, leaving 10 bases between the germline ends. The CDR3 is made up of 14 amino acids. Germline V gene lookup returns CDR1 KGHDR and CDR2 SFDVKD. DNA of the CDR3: TGTGCCACCAGTGATGGGCAGGGTGACTATGGCTACACCTTC. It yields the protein CATSDGQGDYGYTF.